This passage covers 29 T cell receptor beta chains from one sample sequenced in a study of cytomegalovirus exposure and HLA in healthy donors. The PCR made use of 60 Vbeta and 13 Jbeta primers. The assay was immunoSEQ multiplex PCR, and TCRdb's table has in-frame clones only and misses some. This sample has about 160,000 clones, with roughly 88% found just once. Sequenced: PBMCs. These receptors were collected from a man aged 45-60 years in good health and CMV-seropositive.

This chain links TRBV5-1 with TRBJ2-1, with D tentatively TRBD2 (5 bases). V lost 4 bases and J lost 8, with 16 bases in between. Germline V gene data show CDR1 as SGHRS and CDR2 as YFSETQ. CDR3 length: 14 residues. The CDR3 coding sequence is TGCGCCAGCAGCCCACAACTAGGAATCGATGAGCAGTTCTTC. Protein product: CASSPQLGIDEQFF.

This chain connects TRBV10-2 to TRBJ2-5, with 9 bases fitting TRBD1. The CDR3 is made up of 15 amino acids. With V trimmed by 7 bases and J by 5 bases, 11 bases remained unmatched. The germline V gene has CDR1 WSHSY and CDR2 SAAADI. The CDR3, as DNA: TGCGCCAGCACCTCCCGGGACAGGGAGGGGGAGACCCAGTACTTC. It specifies CASTSRDREGETQYF.

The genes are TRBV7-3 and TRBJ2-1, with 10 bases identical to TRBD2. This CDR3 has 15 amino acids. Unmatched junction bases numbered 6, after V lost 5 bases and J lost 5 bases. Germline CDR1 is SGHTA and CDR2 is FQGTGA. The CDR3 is CASSPITSGDNEQFF. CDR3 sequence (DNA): TGTGCCAGCAGCCCCATCACTAGCGGGGACAATGAGCAGTTCTTC. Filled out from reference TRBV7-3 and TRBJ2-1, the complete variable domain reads GAGVSQTPSNKVTEKGKYVELRCDPISGHTALYWYRQSLGQGPEFLIYFQGTGAADDSGLPNDRFFAVRPEGSVSTLKIQRTERGDSAVYLCASSPITSGDNEQFFGPGTRLTVL.

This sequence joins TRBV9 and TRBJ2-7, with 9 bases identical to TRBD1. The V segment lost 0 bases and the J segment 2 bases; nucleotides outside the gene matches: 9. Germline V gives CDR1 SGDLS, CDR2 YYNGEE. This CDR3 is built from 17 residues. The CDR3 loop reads CASSVGLQGAGTYEQYV. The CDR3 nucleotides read TGTGCCAGCAGCGTAGGTTTACAGGGGGCAGGCACCTACGAGCAGTACGTC.

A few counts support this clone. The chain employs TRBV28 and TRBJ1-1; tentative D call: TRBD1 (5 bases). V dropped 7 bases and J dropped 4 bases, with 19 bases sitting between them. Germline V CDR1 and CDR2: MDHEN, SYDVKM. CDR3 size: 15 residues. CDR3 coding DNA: TGTGCCAGCACCTCTGGGGCGAGGATAGGCACTGAAGCTTTCTTT. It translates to CASTSGARIGTEAFF.

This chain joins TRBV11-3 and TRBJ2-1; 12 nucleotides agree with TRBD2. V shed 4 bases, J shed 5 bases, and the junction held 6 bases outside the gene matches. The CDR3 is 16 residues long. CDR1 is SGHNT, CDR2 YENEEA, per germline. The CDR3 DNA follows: TGTGCCAGCAGCTCCCGACTAGCGGGAGAGGACAATGAGCAGTTCTTC. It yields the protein CASSSRLAGEDNEQFF.

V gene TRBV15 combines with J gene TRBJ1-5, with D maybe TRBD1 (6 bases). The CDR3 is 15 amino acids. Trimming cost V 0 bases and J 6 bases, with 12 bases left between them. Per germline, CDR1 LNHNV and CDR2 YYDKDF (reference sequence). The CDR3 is CATSRDRGAGQPQHF. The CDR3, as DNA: TGTGCCACCAGCAGAGATCGGGGGGCGGGTCAGCCCCAGCATTTT.

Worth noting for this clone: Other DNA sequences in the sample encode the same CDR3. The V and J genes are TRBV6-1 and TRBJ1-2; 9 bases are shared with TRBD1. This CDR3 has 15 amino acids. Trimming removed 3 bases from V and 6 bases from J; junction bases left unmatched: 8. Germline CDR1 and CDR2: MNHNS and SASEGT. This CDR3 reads CASSEVGRDRDGYTF. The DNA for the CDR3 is TGTGCCAGCAGTGAGGTGGGGAGGGACAGGGATGGCTACACCTTC.

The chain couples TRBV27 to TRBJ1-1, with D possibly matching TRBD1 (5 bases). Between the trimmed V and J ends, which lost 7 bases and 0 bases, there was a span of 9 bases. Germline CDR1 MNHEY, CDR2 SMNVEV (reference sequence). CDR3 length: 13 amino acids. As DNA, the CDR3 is TGTGCCAGCAACTCACAGGTGAACACTGAAGCTTTCTTT. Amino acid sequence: CASNSQVNTEAFF.

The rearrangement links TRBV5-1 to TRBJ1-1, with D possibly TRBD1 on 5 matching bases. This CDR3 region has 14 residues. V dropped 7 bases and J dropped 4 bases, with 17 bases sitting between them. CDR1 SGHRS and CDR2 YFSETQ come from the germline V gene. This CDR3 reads CASHSGGVGTEAFF. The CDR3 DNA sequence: TGCGCCAGCCACTCCGGAGGGGTCGGCACTGAAGCTTTCTTT.

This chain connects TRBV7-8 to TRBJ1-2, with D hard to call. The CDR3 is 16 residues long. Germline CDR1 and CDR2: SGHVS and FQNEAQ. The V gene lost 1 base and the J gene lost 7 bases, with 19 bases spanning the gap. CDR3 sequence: CASSLGSIPQARGYTF. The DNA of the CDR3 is TGTGCCAGCAGCTTAGGGTCCATTCCTCAAGCTCGTGGCTACACCTTC.

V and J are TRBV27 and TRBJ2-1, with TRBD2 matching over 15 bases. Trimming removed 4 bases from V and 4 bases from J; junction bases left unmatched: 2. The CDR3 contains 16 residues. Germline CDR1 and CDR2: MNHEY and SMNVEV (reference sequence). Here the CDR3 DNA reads TGTGCCAGCAGTTCAGGACTAGCGGGAGGGTACAATGAGCAGTTCTTC. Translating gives CASSSGLAGGYNEQFF.

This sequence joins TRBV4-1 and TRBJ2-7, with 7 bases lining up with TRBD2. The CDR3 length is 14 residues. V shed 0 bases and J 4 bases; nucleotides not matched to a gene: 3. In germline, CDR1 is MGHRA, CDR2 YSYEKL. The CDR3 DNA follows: TGCGCCAGCAGCCAAGAGGGGCGGGGGTACGAGCAGTACTTC. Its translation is CASSQEGRGYEQYF.

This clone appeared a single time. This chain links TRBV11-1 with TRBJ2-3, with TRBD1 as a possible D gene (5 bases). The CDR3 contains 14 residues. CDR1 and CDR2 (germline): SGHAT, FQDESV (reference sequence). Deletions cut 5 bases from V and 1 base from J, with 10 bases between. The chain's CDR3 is CASSADTGTDTQYF. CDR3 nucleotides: TGTGCCAGCAGCGCGGACACCGGCACAGATACGCAGTATTTT. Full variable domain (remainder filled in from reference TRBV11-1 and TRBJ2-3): EAEVAQSPRYKITEKSQAVAFWCDPISGHATLYWYRQILGQGPELLVQFQDESVVDDSQLPKDRFSAERLKGVDSTLKIQPAELGDSAMYLCASSADTGTDTQYFGPGTRLTVL.

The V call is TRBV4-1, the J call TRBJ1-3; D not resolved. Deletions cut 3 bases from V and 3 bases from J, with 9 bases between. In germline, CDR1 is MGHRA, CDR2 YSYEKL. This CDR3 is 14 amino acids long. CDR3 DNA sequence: TGCGCCAGCAGCCAGGGAGTGGGTGGAAACACCATATATTTT. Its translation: CASSQGVGGNTIYF.

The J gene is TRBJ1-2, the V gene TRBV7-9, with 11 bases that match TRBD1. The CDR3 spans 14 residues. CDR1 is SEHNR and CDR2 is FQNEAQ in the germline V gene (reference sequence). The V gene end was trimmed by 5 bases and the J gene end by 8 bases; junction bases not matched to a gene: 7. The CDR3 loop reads CASSPDRTGGGYTF. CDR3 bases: TGTGCCAGCAGCCCAGACCGGACAGGGGGCGGCTACACCTTC.

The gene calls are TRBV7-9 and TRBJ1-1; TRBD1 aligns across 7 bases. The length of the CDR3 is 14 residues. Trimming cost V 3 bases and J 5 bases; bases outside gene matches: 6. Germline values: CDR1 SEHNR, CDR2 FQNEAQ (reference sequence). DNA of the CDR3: TGTGCCAGCAGCTTCATACAGGGGAGGACTGAAGCTTTCTTT. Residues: CASSFIQGRTEAFF.

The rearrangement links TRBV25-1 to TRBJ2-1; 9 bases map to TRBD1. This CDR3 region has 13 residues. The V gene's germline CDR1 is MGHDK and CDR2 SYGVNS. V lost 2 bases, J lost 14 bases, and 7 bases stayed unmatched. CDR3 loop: CASSETTGGRKFF. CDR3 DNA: TGTGCCAGCAGTGAAACGACAGGGGGGCGTAAGTTCTTC.

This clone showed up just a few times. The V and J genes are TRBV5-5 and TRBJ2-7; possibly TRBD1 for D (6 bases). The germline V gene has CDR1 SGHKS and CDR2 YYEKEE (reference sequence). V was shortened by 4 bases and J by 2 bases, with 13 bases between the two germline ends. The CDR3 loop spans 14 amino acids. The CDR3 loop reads CASSPGQIAYEQYV. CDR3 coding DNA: TGTGCCAGCAGCCCCGGACAGATCGCCTACGAGCAGTACGTC.

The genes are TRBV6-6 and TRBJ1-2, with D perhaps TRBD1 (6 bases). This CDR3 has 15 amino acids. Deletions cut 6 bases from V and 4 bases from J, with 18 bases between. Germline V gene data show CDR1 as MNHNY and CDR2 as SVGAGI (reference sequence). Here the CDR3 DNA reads TGTGCCAGCAGCAACAGCCAGGGGAGTGTCTATGGCTACACCTTC. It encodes CASSNSQGSVYGYTF.

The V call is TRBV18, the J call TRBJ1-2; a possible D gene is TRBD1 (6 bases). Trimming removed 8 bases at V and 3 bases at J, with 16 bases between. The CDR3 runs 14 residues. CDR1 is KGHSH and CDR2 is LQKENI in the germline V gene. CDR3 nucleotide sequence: TGTGCCAGCCGTCACTCCGGACAGTACTATGGCTACACCTTC. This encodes CASRHSGQYYGYTF.

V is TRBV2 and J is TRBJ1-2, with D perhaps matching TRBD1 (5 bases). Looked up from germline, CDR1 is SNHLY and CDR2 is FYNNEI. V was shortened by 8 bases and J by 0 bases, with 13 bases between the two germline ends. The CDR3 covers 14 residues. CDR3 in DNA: TGTGCCAGCGGGGCGCCATTAGCTAACTATGGCTACACCTTC. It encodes CASGAPLANYGYTF. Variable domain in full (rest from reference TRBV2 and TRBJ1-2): EPEVTQTPSHQVTQMGQEVILRCVPISNHLYFYWYRQILGQKVEFLVSFYNNEISEKSEIFDDQFSVERPDGSNFTLKIRSTKLEDSAMYFCASGAPLANYGYTFGSGTRLTVV.

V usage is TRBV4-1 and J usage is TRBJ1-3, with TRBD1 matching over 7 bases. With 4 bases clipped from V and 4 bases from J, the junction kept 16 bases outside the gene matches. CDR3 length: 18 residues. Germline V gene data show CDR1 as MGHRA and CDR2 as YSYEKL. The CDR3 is CASSPRIREGAGGNTIYF. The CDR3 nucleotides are TGCGCCAGCAGCCCACGAATTAGAGAGGGGGCAGGGGGAAACACCATATATTTT.

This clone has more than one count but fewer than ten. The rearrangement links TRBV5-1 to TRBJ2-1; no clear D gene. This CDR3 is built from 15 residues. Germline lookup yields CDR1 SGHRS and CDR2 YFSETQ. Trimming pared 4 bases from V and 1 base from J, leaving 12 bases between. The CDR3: CASSLELVSYNEQFF. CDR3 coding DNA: TGCGCCAGCAGCCTGGAACTTGTGTCCTACAATGAGCAGTTCTTC.

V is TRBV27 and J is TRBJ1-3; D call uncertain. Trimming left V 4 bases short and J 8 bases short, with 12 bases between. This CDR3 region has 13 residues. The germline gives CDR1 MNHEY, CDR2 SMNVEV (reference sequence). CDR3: CASSSGGLDTIYF. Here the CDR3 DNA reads TGTGCCAGCAGTTCAGGAGGGCTAGACACCATATATTTT.

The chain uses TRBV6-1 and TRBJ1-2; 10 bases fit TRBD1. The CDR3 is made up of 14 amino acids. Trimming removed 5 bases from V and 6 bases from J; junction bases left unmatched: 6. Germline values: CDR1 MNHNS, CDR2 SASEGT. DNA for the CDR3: TGTGCCAGCAGTTCTGACAGGGGGCAGAATGGCTACACCTTC. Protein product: CASSSDRGQNGYTF.

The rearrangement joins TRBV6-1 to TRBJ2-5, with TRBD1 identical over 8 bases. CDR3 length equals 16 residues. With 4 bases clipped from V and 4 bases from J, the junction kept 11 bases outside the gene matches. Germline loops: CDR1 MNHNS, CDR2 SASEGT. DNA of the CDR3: TGTGCCAGCAGTGGGGGCTGGACAGGGTTATTAGAGACCCAGTACTTC. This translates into CASSGGWTGLLETQYF.

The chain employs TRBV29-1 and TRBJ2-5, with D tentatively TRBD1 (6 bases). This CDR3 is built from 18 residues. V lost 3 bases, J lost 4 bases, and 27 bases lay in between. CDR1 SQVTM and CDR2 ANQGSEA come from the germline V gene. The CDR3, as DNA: TGCAGCGTTGAGGGGGATAGGGGGTCAAATCGACGTCTAGAGACCCAGTACTTC. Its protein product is CSVEGDRGSNRRLETQYF.

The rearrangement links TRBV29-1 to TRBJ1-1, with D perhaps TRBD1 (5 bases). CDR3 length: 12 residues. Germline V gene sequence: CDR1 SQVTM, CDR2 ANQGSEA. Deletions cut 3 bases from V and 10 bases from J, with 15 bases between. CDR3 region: CSVDSTRRGAFF. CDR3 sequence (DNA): TGCAGCGTTGACAGCACAAGGAGGGGAGCTTTCTTT.